The next 5 T cell receptor beta chains were all read from a single sample in a study of blood T cell repertoires in COVID-19. TCRdb keeps only in-frame clones here, not all; method: immunoSEQ multiplex PCR. The sample has approximately 310,000 clones, about 85% seen once. The sample consisted of PBMCs or T cells enriched from blood (not recorded which). All receptors derive from a woman under 40 who had been exposed to COVID-19.

The V gene is TRBV21-1, the J gene TRBJ1-3; TRBD1 was called by the table and not checked on the DNA. TRBV21-1 is a known pseudogene. The CDR3 contains 17 residues. This chain's CDR3 is CASSQGVFPYSGNTIYF. CDR3 DNA sequence: TGTGCCAGCAGTCAGGGGGTCTTCCCCTACTCTGGAAACACCATATATTTT.

The V and J genes are TRBV19 and TRBJ2-1; TRBD2 matches at 9 bases. V trimming: 2 bases; J trimming: 7 bases; junction bases outside the gene matches: 12. Germline lookup yields CDR1 LNHDA and CDR2 SQIVND (reference sequence). This CDR3 region has 17 residues. The CDR3 loop is CASSIWMVAGGKNEQFF. In DNA form, the CDR3 reads TGTGCCAGTAGTATATGGATGGTGGCGGGGGGGAAGAATGAGCAGTTCTTC.

The rearrangement links TRBV11-2 to TRBJ1-6, with D possibly being TRBD1 (5 bases). Germline loops: CDR1 SGHAT, CDR2 FQNNGV. This CDR3 contains 13 residues. The DNA for the CDR3 is TGTGCAACGGGGGGGAGTTTGCGCTCACCCCTCCACTTT. This translates into CATGGSLRSPLHF.

The chain joins TRBV11-1 to TRBJ2-7; 8 nucleotides align to TRBD1. Trimming took 3 bases from V and 6 from J; bases not matched to a gene: 7. Germline V gives CDR1 SGHAT, CDR2 FQDESV (reference sequence). The CDR3 runs to 14 residues. The CDR3 sequence: CASSFRRGPIEQYF. The CDR3 DNA follows: TGTGCCAGCAGCTTTCGCAGGGGGCCTATCGAGCAGTACTTC.

The chain is built from TRBV5-5 and TRBJ2-3; 7 bases are a match to TRBD2. Trimming at V came to 1 base and at J to 0 bases, leaving 5 bases not matched to a gene. The CDR3 contains 16 residues. The V gene's germline CDR1 is SGHKS and CDR2 YYEKEE (reference sequence). The CDR3 spells CASSLSGTTSTDTQYF. CDR3 bases: TGTGCCAGCAGCTTGTCCGGGACTACTAGCACAGATACGCAGTATTTT.